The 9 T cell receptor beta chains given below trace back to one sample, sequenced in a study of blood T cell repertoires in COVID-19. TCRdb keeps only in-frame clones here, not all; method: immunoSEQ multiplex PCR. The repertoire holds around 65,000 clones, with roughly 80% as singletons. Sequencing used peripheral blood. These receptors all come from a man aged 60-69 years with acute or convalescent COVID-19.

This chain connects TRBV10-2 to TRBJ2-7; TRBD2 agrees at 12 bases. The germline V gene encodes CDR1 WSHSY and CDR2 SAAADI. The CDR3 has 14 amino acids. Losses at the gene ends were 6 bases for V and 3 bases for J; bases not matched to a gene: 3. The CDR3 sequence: CASRSGLAGYEQYF. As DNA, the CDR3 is TGCGCCAGCAGATCGGGACTAGCGGGCTACGAGCAGTACTTC.

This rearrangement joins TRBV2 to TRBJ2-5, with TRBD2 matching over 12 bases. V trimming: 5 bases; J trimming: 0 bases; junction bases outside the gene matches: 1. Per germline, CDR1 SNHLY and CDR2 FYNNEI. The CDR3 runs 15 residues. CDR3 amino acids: CASSRTSGDQETQYF. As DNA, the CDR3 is TGTGCCAGCAGTAGGACTAGCGGGGACCAAGAGACCCAGTACTTC.

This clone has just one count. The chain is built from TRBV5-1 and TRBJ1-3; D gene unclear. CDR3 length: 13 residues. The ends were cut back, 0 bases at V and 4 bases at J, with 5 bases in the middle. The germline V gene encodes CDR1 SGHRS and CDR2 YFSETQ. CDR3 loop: CASSLAYGNTIYF. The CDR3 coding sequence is TGCGCCAGCAGCTTGGCCTACGGAAACACCATATATTTT.

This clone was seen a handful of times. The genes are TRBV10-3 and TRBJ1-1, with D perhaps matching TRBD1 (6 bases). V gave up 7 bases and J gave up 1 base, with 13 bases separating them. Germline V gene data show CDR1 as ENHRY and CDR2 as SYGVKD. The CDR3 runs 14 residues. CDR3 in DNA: TGTGCCATCACCCCGGACAGTCCGAACACTGAAGCTTTCTTT. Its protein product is CAITPDSPNTEAFF.

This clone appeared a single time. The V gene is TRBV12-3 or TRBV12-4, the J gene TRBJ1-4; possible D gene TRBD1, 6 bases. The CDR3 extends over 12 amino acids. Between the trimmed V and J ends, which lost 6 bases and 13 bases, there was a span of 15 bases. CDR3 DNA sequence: TGTGCCAGCAGCCCGGTAGGGGACATACTGTTTTTT. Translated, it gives CASSPVGDILFF.

CDR3 in DNA: TGTGCCAGCAGTTACGCAGGGGCCGAGCAGTTCTTC. This sequence encodes CASSYAGAEQFF. The chain is built from TRBV6-6 and TRBJ2-1; D possibly corresponds to TRBD1 (6 bases). Germline loops: CDR1 MNHNY, CDR2 SVGAGI (reference sequence). Trimming removed 2 bases from V and 10 bases from J, with 9 bases in between. The CDR3 is 12 residues long.

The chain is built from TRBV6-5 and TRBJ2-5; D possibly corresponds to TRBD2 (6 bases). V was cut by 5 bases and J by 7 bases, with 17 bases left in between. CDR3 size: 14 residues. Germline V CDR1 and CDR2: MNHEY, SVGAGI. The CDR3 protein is CASSPRRRVWTQYF. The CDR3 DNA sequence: TGTGCCAGCAGTCCCCGGCGGAGGGTCTGGACCCAGTACTTC.

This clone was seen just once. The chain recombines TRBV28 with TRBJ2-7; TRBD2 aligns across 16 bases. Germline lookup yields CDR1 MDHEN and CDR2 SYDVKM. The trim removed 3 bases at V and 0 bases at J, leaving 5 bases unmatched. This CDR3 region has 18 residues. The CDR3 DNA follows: TGTGCCAGCAGTTTTTCGGGACTAGCGGGAGGGAACTCCTACGAGCAGTACTTC. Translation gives CASSFSGLAGGNSYEQYF.

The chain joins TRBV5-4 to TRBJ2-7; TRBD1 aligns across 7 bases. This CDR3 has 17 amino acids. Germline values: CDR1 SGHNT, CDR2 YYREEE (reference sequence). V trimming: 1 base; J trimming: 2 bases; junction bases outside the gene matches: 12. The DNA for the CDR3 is TGTGCCAGCAGCTTGTCCGCCAACAGGGGCCACACCTACGAGCAGTACTTC. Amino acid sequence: CASSLSANRGHTYEQYF.